This TCR beta chain was sequenced during a study of T-cell reconstitution after alpha-beta-depleted transplantation in children. This CDR3 is built from 13 residues. V was pared by 5 bases and J by 7 bases, with 14 bases between. Findings and caveats of the study: Several hundred expanded graft clones reportedly supplied alpha-beta T cells about two months after transplant. The main origin of T-cell counts and diversity one year after transplant was newly produced T cells. After transplant, high TCRbeta diversity at day 60 in some patients arose from surviving recipient T cells and thymic progenitors.

This clonotype was seen more than once but under ten times. The antigen is undetermined. Unique molecular identifiers featured in how the TCRbeta library was prepared. TCRdb redid the calling of the PCR reads with MiXCR, one entry per CDR3 protein. The repertoire holds roughly 490,000 distinct CDR3 sequences, with over 9.5% as singletons. J is TRBJ1-2 and V is TRBV12-3 or TRBV12-4; maybe TRBD1 (6 bases). The TCR comes from a female patient between 2 and 10 years old who had a stem cell transplant for aplastic anemia, so the T cells may come from the graft donor. Sequencing used PBMCs, mostly from graft donor cells, obtained 180 days after TCRalphabeta/CD19-depleted stem cell transplant. The CDR3 loop reads CASSGGGVSGYTF. Here the CDR3 DNA reads TGTGCCAGCAGTGGGGGCGGGGTTTCTGGCTACACCTTC.